The clone carrying this TCR beta chain was detected a few times. The antigen is not known. This record comes from a study of cytomegalovirus exposure and HLA in healthy donors. The PCR was carried out with 60 Vbeta primers and 13 Jbeta primers. TCRdb's copy holds only in-frame clones and misses some; the assay was immunoSEQ multiplex PCR. This table holds approximately 150,000 clones, roughly 80% found once. Study-wide results and caveats: A further, later analysis showed that HLA-associated TCR beta chains (compared with equally common others) were more clonally expanded.

Each donor was healthy, and each was a bone marrow donor. The CDR3 is 15 amino acids. CDR1 and CDR2 from the germline V gene are SNHLY and FYNNEI. V was pared by 10 bases and J by 0 bases, with 6 bases of the junction left unmatched. The clonotype comes from a woman aged 25 to 39 in good health and CMV-seropositive. Material for sequencing was PBMCs. The chain combines TRBV2 with TRBJ2-1, with 10 bases lining up with TRBD2. CDR3 in DNA: TGTGCCACCGAACCTAGCGGGGGCTCCTACAATGAGCAGTTCTTC. Translated, it gives CATEPSGGSYNEQFF.